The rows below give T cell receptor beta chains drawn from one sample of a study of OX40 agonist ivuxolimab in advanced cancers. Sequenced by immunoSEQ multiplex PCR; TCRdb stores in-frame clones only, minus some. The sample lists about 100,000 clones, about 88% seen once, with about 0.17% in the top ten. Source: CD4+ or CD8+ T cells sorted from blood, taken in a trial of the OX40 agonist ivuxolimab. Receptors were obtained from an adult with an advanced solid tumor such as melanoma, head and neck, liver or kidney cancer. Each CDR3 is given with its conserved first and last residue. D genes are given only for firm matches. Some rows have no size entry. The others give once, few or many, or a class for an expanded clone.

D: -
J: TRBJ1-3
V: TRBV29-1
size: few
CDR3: CSVDLIDSGNTIYF
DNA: TGCAGCGTTGATTTAATAGACTCTGGAAACACCATATATTTT

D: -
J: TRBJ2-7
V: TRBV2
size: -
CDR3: CASSNRIVYEQYF
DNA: TGTGCCAGCAGTAACAGGATTGTCTACGAGCAGTACTTC

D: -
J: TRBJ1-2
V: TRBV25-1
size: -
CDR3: CASSELGGGGYTF
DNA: TGTGCCAGCAGTGAATTGGGGGGCGGTGGCTACACCTTC

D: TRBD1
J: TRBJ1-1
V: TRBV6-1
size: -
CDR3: CASRTDRGNTEAFF
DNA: TGTGCCAGCAGGACGGACAGGGGGAACACTGAAGCTTTCTTT

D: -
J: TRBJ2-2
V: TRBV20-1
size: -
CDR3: CSSGSTGELFF
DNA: TGCAGCAGTGGGTCCACCGGGGAGCTGTTTTTT

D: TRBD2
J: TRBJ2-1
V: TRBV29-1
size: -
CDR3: CSVRTSGGAFSEQFF
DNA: TGCAGCGTTCGGACTAGCGGGGGGGCTTTTAGTGAGCAGTTCTTC

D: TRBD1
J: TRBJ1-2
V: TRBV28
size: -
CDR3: CASSDGQGHLGGYTF
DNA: TGTGCCAGCAGTGACGGACAGGGCCACCTGGGTGGCTACACCTTC

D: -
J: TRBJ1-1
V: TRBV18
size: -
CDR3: CASSPLSGNTEAFF
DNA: TGTGCCAGCTCACCACTATCGGGGAACACTGAAGCTTTCTTT

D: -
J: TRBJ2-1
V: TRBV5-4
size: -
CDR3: CASSLMQGGYISEQFF
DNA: TGTGCCAGCAGCTTGATGCAGGGGGGATACATTAGTGAGCAGTTCTTC

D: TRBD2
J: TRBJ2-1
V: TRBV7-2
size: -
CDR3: CASSSGLGYNEQFF
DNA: TGTGCCAGCAGCTCGGGACTAGGTTACAATGAGCAGTTCTTC

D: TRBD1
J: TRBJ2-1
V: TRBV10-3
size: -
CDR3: CAIRGTGSVEQFF
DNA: TGTGCCATCAGAGGGACAGGGTCAGTTGAGCAGTTCTTC

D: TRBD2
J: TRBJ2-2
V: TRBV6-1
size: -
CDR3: CASTERPGLAGTGELFF
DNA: TGTGCCAGCACTGAGAGACCGGGACTAGCGGGCACCGGGGAGCTGTTTTTT